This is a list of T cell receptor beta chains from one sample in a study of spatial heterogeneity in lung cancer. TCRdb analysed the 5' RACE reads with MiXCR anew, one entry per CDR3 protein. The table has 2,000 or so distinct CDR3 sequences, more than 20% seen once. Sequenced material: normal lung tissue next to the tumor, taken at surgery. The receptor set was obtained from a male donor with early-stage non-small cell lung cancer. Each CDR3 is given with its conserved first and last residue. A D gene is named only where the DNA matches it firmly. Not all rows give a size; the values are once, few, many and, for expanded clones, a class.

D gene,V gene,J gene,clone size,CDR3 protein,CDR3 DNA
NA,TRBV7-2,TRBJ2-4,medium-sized,CASSRVGVENIQYF,TGTGCCAGCAGCCGAGTGGGAGTGGAAAACATTCAGTACTTC
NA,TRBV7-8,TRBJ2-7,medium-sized,CASSLVQAYEQYF,TGTGCCAGCAGCTTAGTCCAGGCGTACGAGCAGTACTTC
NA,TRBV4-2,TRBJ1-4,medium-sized,CASSQAQGNRATNEKLFF,TGTGCCAGCAGCCAAGCTCAAGGAAACAGAGCAACTAATGAAAAACTGTTTTTT
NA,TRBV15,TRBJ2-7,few,CATSQRLEDGEQYF,TGTGCCACCAGTCAGAGATTGGAGGACGGCGAGCAGTACTTC
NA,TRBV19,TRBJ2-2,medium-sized,CASSPQTGGTGELFF,TGTGCCAGTAGTCCGCAGACAGGAGGCACCGGGGAGCTGTTTTTT
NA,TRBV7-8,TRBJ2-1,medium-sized,CASSSPRILVYNEQFF,TGTGCCAGCAGCTCCCCCAGGATACTAGTCTACAATGAGCAGTTCTTC
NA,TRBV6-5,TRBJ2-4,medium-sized,CASKGGTKNIQYF,TGTGCCAGCAAAGGGGGGACCAAAAACATTCAGTACTTC
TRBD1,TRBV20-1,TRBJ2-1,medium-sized,CSARIGTDYNEQFF,TGCAGTGCTAGAATCGGGACAGACTACAATGAGCAGTTCTTC
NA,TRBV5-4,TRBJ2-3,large,CASSFRAGDTQYF,TGTGCCAGCAGCTTCCGGGCCGGGGATACGCAGTATTTT
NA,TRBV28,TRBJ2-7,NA,CASSYRGPYEQYF,TGTGCCAGCAGCTACCGGGGTCCCTACGAGCAGTACTTC
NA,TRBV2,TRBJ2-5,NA,CASNAGPQETQYF,TGTGCCAGCAACGCCGGTCCTCAAGAGACCCAGTACTTC
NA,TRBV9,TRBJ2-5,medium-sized,CASSAWSGAQETQYF,TGTGCCAGCAGCGCTTGGTCGGGGGCCCAAGAGACCCAGTACTTC
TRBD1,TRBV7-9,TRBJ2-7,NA,CASSSGTGEYEQYF,TGTGCCAGCAGCTCCGGGACAGGGGAGTACGAGCAGTACTTC
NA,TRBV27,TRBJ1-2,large,CASSLSGTEYGYTF,TGTGCCAGCAGTTTGAGCGGGACTGAGTATGGCTACACCTTC
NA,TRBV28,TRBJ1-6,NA,CASRPSPNSPLHF,TGTGCCAGCAGGCCAAGCCCTAATTCACCCCTCCACTTT
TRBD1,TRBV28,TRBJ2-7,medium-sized,CASSSYRDREYEQYF,TGTGCCAGCAGTTCGTACCGGGACAGGGAATACGAGCAGTACTTC
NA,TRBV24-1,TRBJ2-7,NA,CATLGRRTYEQYF,TGTGCCACCCTGGGACGGCGCACCTACGAGCAGTACTTC
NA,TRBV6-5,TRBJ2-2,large,CASRQMSSAGELFF,TGTGCCAGCAGACAGATGTCTTCGGCCGGGGAGCTGTTTTTT
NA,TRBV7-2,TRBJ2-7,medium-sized,CASSPRRGNEQYF,TGTGCCAGCAGCCCAAGAAGGGGGAACGAGCAGTACTTC
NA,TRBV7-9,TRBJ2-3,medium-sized,CASSFRGRETDTQYF,TGTGCCAGCAGCTTTAGGGGACGCGAAACAGATACGCAGTATTTT
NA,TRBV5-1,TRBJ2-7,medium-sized,CASSKEEGLGEQYF,TGCGCCAGCAGCAAAGAGGAAGGGCTAGGCGAGCAGTACTTC
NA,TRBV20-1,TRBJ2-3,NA,CSASPPDTQYF,TGCAGTGCTAGCCCCCCAGATACGCAGTATTTT
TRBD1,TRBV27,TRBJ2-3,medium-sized,CASWGQGTDTQYF,TGTGCCAGCTGGGGACAGGGGACAGATACGCAGTATTTT
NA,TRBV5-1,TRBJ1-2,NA,CASRDALGYTF,TGCGCCAGCAGGGATGCACTAGGCTACACCTTC
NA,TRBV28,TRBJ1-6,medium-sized,CASSLGEGRTVYSPLHF,TGTGCCAGCAGTTTGGGGGAGGGGAGAACAGTTTATTCACCCCTCCACTTT
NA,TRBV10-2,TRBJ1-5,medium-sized,CASRRDGVNNQPQHF,TGCGCCAGCAGACGCGATGGGGTAAACAATCAGCCCCAGCATTTT
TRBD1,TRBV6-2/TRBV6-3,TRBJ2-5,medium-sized,CASSYGGQQETQYF,TGTGCCAGCAGTTACGGGGGACAGCAAGAGACCCAGTACTTC
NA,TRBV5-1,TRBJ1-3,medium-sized,CASSLEGAARSGNTIYF,TGCGCCAGCAGCTTGGAGGGAGCAGCTCGCTCTGGAAACACCATATATTTT
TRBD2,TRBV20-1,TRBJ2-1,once,CSASSGGGYNEQFF,TGCAGTGCTTCTAGCGGGGGGGGCTACAATGAGCAGTTCTTC
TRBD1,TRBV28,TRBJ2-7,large,CASSPNRDRAPRSYEQYF,TGTGCCAGCAGTCCAAACCGGGACAGGGCTCCCCGATCTTACGAGCAGTACTTC
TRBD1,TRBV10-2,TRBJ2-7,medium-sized,CATLRDRGYYEQYF,TGCGCCACTCTCCGGGACAGGGGATACTACGAGCAGTACTTC
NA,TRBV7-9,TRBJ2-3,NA,CASSRGSLDTQYF,TGTGCCAGCAGCCGCGGGTCCTTAGATACGCAGTATTTT
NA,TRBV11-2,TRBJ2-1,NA,CASSPTTGYYNEQFF,TGTGCCAGCAGCCCTACGACAGGATACTACAATGAGCAGTTCTTC
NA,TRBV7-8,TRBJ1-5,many,CASSLRDTYQPQHF,TGTGCCAGCAGCCTCCGGGACACCTATCAGCCCCAGCATTTT
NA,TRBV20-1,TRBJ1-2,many,CSASWGNGYTF,TGCAGTGCTAGTTGGGGAAATGGCTACACCTTC
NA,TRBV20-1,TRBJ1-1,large,CSARDQAEKAFF,TGCAGTGCTAGGGATCAGGCAGAGAAAGCTTTCTTT
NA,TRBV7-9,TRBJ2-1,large,CASSLVQSYNEQFF,TGTGCCAGCAGCTTAGTTCAGAGTTACAATGAGCAGTTCTTC
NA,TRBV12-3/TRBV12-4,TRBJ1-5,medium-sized,CASSFAGDQPQHF,TGTGCCAGCAGTTTTGCTGGGGATCAGCCCCAGCATTTT
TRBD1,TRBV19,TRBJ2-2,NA,CASSGDRGKDGELFF,TGTGCCAGTAGTGGGGACAGGGGGAAGGACGGGGAGCTGTTTTTT
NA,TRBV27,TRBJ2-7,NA,CASSPTSAGEQYF,TGTGCCAGCAGTCCGACATCTGCGGGAGAGCAGTACTTC
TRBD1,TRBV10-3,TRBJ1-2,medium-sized,CAINADRGDGYTF,TGTGCCATCAACGCGGACAGGGGGGATGGCTACACCTTC
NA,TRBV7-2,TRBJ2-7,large,CASSLALTGSYEQYF,TGTGCCAGCAGCCTGGCACTGACGGGCTCCTACGAGCAGTACTTC
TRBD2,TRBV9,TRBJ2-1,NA,CASSVGLAGANEQFF,TGTGCCAGCAGCGTAGGACTAGCGGGAGCAAATGAGCAGTTCTTC
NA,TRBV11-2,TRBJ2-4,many,CASSLEPLAKNIQYF,TGTGCCAGCAGCTTAGAGCCCCTAGCCAAAAACATTCAGTACTTC
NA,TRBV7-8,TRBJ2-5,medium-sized,CASSLILGTQQETQYF,TGTGCCAGCAGCTTAATACTCGGGACTCAGCAAGAGACCCAGTACTTC
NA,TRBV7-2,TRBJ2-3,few,CAGSLGVFGGRPDTQYF,TGTGCCGGCAGCTTAGGCGTTTTCGGGGGGCGCCCAGATACGCAGTATTTT
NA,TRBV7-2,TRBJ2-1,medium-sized,CASSLYTSGLIIQFF,TGTGCCAGCAGCTTATACACTTCCGGCCTTATCATTCAGTTCTTC
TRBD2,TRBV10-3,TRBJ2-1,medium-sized,CAISTGTSRPGWQFF,TGTGCCATCAGTACCGGGACTAGCAGACCCGGATGGCAGTTCTTC